The 13 T cell receptor beta chains presented below share a single source sample, sequenced in a study of blood T cell repertoires in COVID-19. Assay: immunoSEQ multiplex PCR; the TCRdb copy retains only in-frame clones and omits some. This table holds about 180,000 clones, roughly 83% found once. The material sequenced was peripheral blood. These receptors were taken from a human donor in a cohort sampled during active COVID-19.

V is TRBV7-9 and J is TRBJ2-7, with TRBD2 as a possible D gene (5 bases). V lost 0 bases to trimming and J lost 4 bases, with 10 bases between them. From germline, CDR1 is SEHNR and CDR2 FQNEAQ (reference sequence). The CDR3 runs to 14 residues. CDR3 region: CASSLAGVVYEQYF. The DNA of the CDR3 is TGTGCCAGCAGCTTAGCGGGAGTCGTGTACGAGCAGTACTTC.

This chain links TRBV7-3 with TRBJ2-3, with 12 nucleotides matching TRBD2. The trim removed 5 bases at V and 4 bases at J, leaving 7 bases unmatched. Germline lookup yields CDR1 SGHTA and CDR2 FQGTGA. This CDR3 is 16 amino acids long. DNA for the CDR3: TGTGCCAGCAGCAAAAACCTAGCGGGAGGGTCAGATACGCAGTATTTT. Translation gives CASSKNLAGGSDTQYF.

This chain connects TRBV7-8 to TRBJ2-7; 11 nucleotides match TRBD2. Germline values: CDR1 SGHVS, CDR2 FQNEAQ. With V trimmed by 4 bases and J by 2 bases, 13 bases remained unmatched. This CDR3 region has 18 residues. The CDR3 DNA follows: TGTGCCAGCAGCTCCCATTCCGGAGGTAGCGGGGGGGCCTACGAGCAGTACTTC. It is translated as CASSSHSGGSGGAYEQYF.

The chain carries TRBV5-1 and TRBJ1-3, with D unclear. The V end lost 1 base, the J end lost 0 bases, and 5 bases lay between the germline ends. Looked up from germline, CDR1 is SGHRS and CDR2 is YFSETQ. The CDR3 sequence is 14 residues long. For the CDR3, the DNA is TGCGCCAGCAGCTTGACCGGCTCTGGAAACACCATATATTTT. Amino acid sequence: CASSLTGSGNTIYF.

The V gene is TRBV19, the J gene TRBJ2-7, with TRBD1 identical over 9 bases. J gave up 4 bases and V 4 bases, and 2 bases lay outside the gene matches. Per the germline V gene, CDR1 is LNHDA and CDR2 is SQIVND (reference sequence). This CDR3 region has 13 residues. CDR3 in amino acids: CASSRQGEYEQYF. For the CDR3, the DNA is TGTGCCAGTAGTAGACAGGGGGAGTACGAGCAGTACTTC.

The chain couples TRBV11-2 to TRBJ2-7, with D maybe TRBD1 (6 bases). The CDR3 runs 13 residues. CDR1 is SGHAT, CDR2 FQNNGV, per germline. The germline V and J ends were trimmed by 7 bases and 2 bases, with 12 bases remaining between them. The CDR3 loop reads CASKGDLTYEQYF. The CDR3 DNA is TGTGCCAGCAAGGGGGATCTTACCTACGAGCAGTACTTC.

This clone came up once. The V call is TRBV6-2 or TRBV6-3, the J call TRBJ2-1; 13 nucleotides align to TRBD2. The CDR3 runs to 19 residues. The germline CDR1 and CDR2 sequences are MNHEY and SVGEGT. J was trimmed by 0 bases and V by 3 bases; bases with no gene match: 8. For the CDR3, the DNA is TGTGCCAGCAGTTATTCCGGACTAGCGGGAGACCTCTCCTACAATGAGCAGTTCTTC. Its translation: CASSYSGLAGDLSYNEQFF.

The chain carries TRBV7-8 and TRBJ2-6; 10 bases align to TRBD1. Germline V gene sequence: CDR1 SGHVS, CDR2 FQNEAQ. The CDR3 sequence is 17 residues long. The V gene end was trimmed by 5 bases and the J gene end by 2 bases; junction bases not matched to a gene: 6. The CDR3 here is CASSTRDRGTGANVLTF. CDR3 in DNA: TGTGCCAGCAGCACTCGGGACAGGGGAACTGGGGCCAACGTCCTGACTTTC. Combining the CDR3 with reference TRBV7-8 and TRBJ2-6 gives the whole variable domain GAGVSQSPRYKVAKRGQDVALRCDPISGHVSLFWYQQALGQGPEFLTYFQNEAQLDKSGLPSDRFFAERPEGSVSTLKIQRTQQEDSAVYLCASSTRDRGTGANVLTFGAGSRLTVL.

V and J are TRBV24-1 and TRBJ1-1; possible D gene TRBD1, 6 bases. The CDR3 runs to 17 residues. V lost 5 bases to trimming and J lost 1 base, with 19 bases between them. Germline V lookup: CDR1 KGHDR, CDR2 SFDVKD. CDR3 protein: CATSATSFGDTNTEAFF. The CDR3 nucleotides are TGTGCCACCAGTGCCACCTCTTTTGGGGACACGAACACTGAAGCTTTCTTT.

The chain joins TRBV7-2 to TRBJ2-7; D might be TRBD2 (6 bases). Germline CDR1 is SGHTA and CDR2 is FQGNSA. This CDR3 comprises 14 residues. V lost 5 bases to trimming and J lost 3 bases, with 14 bases between them. The chain's CDR3 is CASSQGLANYEQYF. The DNA for the CDR3 is TGTGCCAGCAGCCAGGGACTTGCAAACTACGAGCAGTACTTC.

V is TRBV6-2 or TRBV6-3 and J is TRBJ2-5, with a weak D call TRBD1 (6 bases). Germline V CDR1 and CDR2: MNHEY, SVGEGT. The V end was cut by 5 bases, the J end by 1 base, with 14 bases between. The CDR3 sequence is 15 residues long. For the CDR3, the DNA is TGTGCCAGCAGTACGCCCGGACAGATCCAAGAGACCCAGTACTTC. Its protein is CASSTPGQIQETQYF.

This chain connects TRBV7-3 to TRBJ2-2; TRBD2 aligns across 12 bases. Germline V lookup: CDR1 SGHTA, CDR2 FQGTGA. This CDR3 has 19 residues. With V trimmed by 0 bases and J by 4 bases, 9 bases remained unmatched. CDR3 coding DNA: TGTGCCAGCAGCTTAACCGCCCTAGCGGGAGGGCCGGGCACCGGGGAGCTGTTTTTT. Encoded protein: CASSLTALAGGPGTGELFF.

This rearrangement joins TRBV14 to TRBJ2-7; D is possibly TRBD1 (6 bases). V was clipped by 1 base and J by 6 bases, with 7 bases between them. CDR3 size: 12 residues. CDR1 SGHDN and CDR2 FVKESK come from the germline V gene. CDR3 in amino acids: CASSQGTVEQYF. The CDR3 DNA follows: TGTGCCAGCAGCCAAGGGACAGTCGAGCAGTACTTC.